This entry lists 10 T cell receptor beta chains sequenced from one sample in a study of cytomegalovirus exposure and HLA in healthy donors. PCR involved 60 Vbeta and 13 Jbeta primers. The repertoire was sequenced with immunoSEQ multiplex PCR; TCRdb's copy has only in-frame clones and lacks some. Among roughly 160,000 clones, roughly 77% were seen once, and the ten largest hold about 7.7%. Sequencing input: PBMCs. These TCRs come from a middle-aged woman in good health and CMV-seropositive.

The rearrangement joins TRBV28 to TRBJ1-2; D is perhaps TRBD1 (5 bases). In germline, CDR1 is MDHEN, CDR2 SYDVKM. This CDR3 has 15 residues. Trimming shortened V by 7 bases and J by 4 bases, and 19 bases separated the two germline ends. CDR3 DNA sequence: TGTGCCAGCAAGACCGCAGGGTTCTCCGTCTATGGCTACACCTTC. Encoded protein: CASKTAGFSVYGYTF.

V and J are TRBV28 and TRBJ2-7; 7 nucleotides align to TRBD1. The junction had 19 bases not matched to a gene; V was cut back by 3 bases and J by 2 bases. The length of the CDR3 is 19 residues. Germline-derived CDR1 and CDR2 are MDHEN and SYDVKM. CDR3 sequence (DNA): TGTGCCAGCAGTTTCCGAGGACAGGAGTTGGTGAGAGCAGCCTACGAGCAGTACTTC. It translates to CASSFRGQELVRAAYEQYF.

CDR3 in amino acids: CASSPLVGGRPIQETQYF. In DNA form, the CDR3 reads TGTGCCAGCTCACCCTTAGTTGGAGGAAGGCCAATCCAAGAGACCCAGTACTTC. The rearrangement uses TRBV18 and TRBJ2-5, with D possibly being TRBD2 (5 bases). Germline V CDR1 and CDR2: KGHSH, LQKENI. With 3 bases removed from V and 1 base from J, the gap between germline ends came to 21 bases. This CDR3 is built from 18 residues.

The chain has TRBV28 and TRBJ2-1; 8 bases line up with TRBD1. The J segment lost 5 bases and the V segment lost 3 bases, leaving 9 bases of the junction unmatched. Germline V gene data show CDR1 as MDHEN and CDR2 as SYDVKM. CDR3 length: 16 amino acids. CDR3 DNA: TGTGCCAGCAGTTTTCTAGGACAGGGCCTAAACAATGAGCAGTTCTTC. It yields the protein CASSFLGQGLNNEQFF.

The J gene is TRBJ1-1, the V gene TRBV7-2, with a weak D call TRBD1 (6 bases). The CDR3 runs to 16 residues. The germline V and J ends were trimmed by 5 bases and 1 base, with 17 bases remaining between them. CDR1 and CDR2 from the germline V gene are SGHTA and FQGNSA. The CDR3 DNA reads as TGTGCCAGCAGCGTCACCGGGACAACCAAGAACACTGAAGCTTTCTTT. It yields the protein CASSVTGTTKNTEAFF.

The V gene is TRBV19, the J gene TRBJ2-6; D remains ambiguous. Germline loops: CDR1 LNHDA, CDR2 SQIVND (reference sequence). The CDR3 totals 21 residues. Trimming removed 0 bases at V and 0 bases at J, with 21 bases between. The CDR3 reads CASSIDLIGPAGSSGANVLTF. As DNA, the CDR3 is TGTGCCAGTAGTATAGATTTGATCGGTCCGGCAGGAAGCTCTGGGGCCAACGTCCTGACTTTC.

The genes are TRBV11-3 and TRBJ2-7; 7 bases are shared with TRBD2. The junction had 2 bases not matched to a gene; V was cut back by 3 bases and J by 0 bases. From germline, CDR1 is SGHNT and CDR2 YENEEA. The CDR3 length is 14 residues. The CDR3 DNA reads TGTGCCAGCAGCTTGGGGACTAACTCCTACGAGCAGTACTTC. It is translated as CASSLGTNSYEQYF.

The J gene is TRBJ1-5, the V gene TRBV6-1; TRBD1 might be the D (6 bases). V lost 6 bases to trimming and J lost 4 bases, with 16 bases between them. This CDR3 is 15 amino acids long. Germline V lookup: CDR1 MNHNS, CDR2 SASEGT. The CDR3 loop reads CASRDTGLGNQPQHF. Written as DNA, the CDR3 is TGTGCCAGCAGGGACACAGGGCTCGGGAATCAGCCCCAGCATTTT.

The table lists this clone with a count of one. This chain joins TRBV11-2 and TRBJ2-7; D uncertain. CDR3 length equals 12 residues. V gave up 5 bases and J gave up 6 bases, with 11 bases separating them. Per the germline V gene, CDR1 is SGHAT and CDR2 is FQNNGV. DNA for the CDR3: TGTGCCAGCAGCCCGCTCGGTGGCGAGCAGTACTTC. Amino acid sequence: CASSPLGGEQYF.

This chain uses TRBV27 with TRBJ2-1, with 9 bases lining up with TRBD1. The CDR3 totals 16 residues. V trimming: 8 bases; J trimming: 10 bases; junction bases outside the gene matches: 18. CDR1 is MNHEY, CDR2 SMNVEV, per germline (reference sequence). CDR3 DNA: TGTGCCAGCCACCGACCCGGGACAGGGATTCTTGCGGAGCAGTTCTTC. Translating it yields CASHRPGTGILAEQFF.